This T cell receptor (beta chain) was sequenced in a study of beta chain features in type 1 diabetes. The germline V gene has CDR1 LGHNA and CDR2 YNFKEQ. After removal of 4 bases from V and 0 bases from J, the junction contained 14 bases not matched to a gene. This CDR3 is 19 amino acids long. Only a few counts were recorded for this clone. No antigen is known for it. The study reverse transcribed the entire isolated RNA, so it sequenced expressed TCRB transcripts. TCRdb's copy holds only in-frame clones and misses some; the assay was immunoSEQ multiplex PCR. The data contain roughly 180,000 clones, around 8% of them seen just once; the ten biggest clones take up approximately 1%. Findings and caveats of the study: Shortening of TCRB CDR3s, moderate but significant, appeared in all four CD4+ subsets of Type 1 diabetes patients.

The sequencing sample was made of central memory CD4+ T cells from blood. J is TRBJ1-5 and V is TRBV4-2, with TRBD1 matching 8 bases. This sequence was found in a woman aged 40 to 55 with type 1 diabetes. CDR3 loop: CASSRTTGAGAFSNQPQHF. CDR3 nucleotide sequence: TGTGCCAGCAGCCGAACGACAGGGGCTGGAGCCTTTAGCAATCAGCCCCAGCATTTT.